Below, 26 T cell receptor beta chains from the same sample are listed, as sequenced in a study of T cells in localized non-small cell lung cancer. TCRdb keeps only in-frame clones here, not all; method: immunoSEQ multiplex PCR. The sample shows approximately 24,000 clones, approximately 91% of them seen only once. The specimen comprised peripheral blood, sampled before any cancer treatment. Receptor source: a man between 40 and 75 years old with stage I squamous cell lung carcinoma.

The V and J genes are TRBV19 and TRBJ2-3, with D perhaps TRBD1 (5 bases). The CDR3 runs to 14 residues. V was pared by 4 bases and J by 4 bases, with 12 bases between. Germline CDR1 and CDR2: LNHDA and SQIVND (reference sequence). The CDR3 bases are TGTGCCAGTAGTACCCAGGCAGGGCCAGATACGCAGTATTTT. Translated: CASSTQAGPDTQYF.

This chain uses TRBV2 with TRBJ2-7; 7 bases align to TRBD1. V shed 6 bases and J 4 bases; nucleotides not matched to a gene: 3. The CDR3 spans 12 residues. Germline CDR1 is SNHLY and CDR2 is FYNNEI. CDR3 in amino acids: CASRLTGYEQYF. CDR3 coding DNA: TGTGCCAGCAGGTTGACAGGGTACGAGCAGTACTTC.

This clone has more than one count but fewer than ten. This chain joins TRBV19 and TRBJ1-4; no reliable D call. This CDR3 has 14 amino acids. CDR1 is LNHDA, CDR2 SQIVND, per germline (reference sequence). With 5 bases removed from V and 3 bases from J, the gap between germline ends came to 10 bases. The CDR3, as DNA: TGTGCCAGTAGTCCCCACGGTTCTAATGAAAAACTGTTTTTT. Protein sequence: CASSPHGSNEKLFF.

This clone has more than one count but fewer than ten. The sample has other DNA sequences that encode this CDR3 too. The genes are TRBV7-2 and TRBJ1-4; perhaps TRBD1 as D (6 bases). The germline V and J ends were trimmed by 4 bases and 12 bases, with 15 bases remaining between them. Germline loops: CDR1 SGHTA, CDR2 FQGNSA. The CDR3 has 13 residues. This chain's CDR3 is CASSWGRSGELFF. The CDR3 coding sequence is TGTGCCAGCAGCTGGGGGAGATCAGGGGAACTGTTTTTT. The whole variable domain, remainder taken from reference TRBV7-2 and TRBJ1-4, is GAGVSQSPSNKVTEKGKDVELRCDPISGHTALYWYRQSLGQGLEFLIYFQGNSAPDKSGLPSDRFSAERTGGSVSTLTIQRTQQEDSAVYLCASSWGRSGELFFGSGTQLSVL.

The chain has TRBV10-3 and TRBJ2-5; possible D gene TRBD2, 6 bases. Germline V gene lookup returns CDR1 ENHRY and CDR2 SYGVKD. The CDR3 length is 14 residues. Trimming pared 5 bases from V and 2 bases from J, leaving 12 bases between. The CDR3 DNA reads TGTGCCATCAGTCCTGGAGGGGTACAAGAGACCCAGTACTTC. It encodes CAISPGGVQETQYF.

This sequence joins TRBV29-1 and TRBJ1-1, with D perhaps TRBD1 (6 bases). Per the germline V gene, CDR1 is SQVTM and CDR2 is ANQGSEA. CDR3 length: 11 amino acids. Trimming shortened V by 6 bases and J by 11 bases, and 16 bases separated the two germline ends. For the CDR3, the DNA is TGCAGCGTCGCTACAACAGGGCTGGCTTTCTTT. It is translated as CSVATTGLAFF. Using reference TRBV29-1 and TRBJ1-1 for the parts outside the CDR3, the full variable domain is SAVISQKPSRDICQRGTSLTIQCQVDSQVTMMFWYRQQPGQSLTLIATANQGSEATYESGFVIDKFPISRPNLTFSTLTVSNMSPEDSSIYLCSVATTGLAFFGQGTRLTVV.

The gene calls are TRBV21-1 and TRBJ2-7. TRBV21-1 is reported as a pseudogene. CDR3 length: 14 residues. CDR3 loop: CASSKAGWNYEQYF. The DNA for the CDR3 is TGTGCCAGCAGCAAAGCGGGGTGGAACTACGAGCAGTACTTC.

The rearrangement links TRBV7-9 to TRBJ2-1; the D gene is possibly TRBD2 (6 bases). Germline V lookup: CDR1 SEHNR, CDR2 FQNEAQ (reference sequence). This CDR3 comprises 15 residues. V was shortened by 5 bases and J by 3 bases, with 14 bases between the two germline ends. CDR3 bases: TGTGCCAGCAGCCAGATCCGGGGGAGCTACAATGAGCAGTTCTTC. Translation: CASSQIRGSYNEQFF.

The CDR3 nucleotides are TGTGCCAGCCTGGAGAAATATGGCTACACCTTC. Translation: CASLEKYGYTF. The chain uses TRBV2 and TRBJ1-2; D ambiguous. The V and J ends lost 8 bases and 5 bases respectively, with 9 bases between them. The CDR3 covers 11 residues. Germline CDR1 reads SNHLY; CDR2 reads FYNNEI.

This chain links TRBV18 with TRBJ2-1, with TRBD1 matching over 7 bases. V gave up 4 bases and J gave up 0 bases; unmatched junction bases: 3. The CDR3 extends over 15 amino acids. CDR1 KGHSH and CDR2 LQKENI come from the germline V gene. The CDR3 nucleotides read TGTGCCAGCTCACGGGACAGTAGCTCCTACAATGAGCAGTTCTTC. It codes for CASSRDSSSYNEQFF.

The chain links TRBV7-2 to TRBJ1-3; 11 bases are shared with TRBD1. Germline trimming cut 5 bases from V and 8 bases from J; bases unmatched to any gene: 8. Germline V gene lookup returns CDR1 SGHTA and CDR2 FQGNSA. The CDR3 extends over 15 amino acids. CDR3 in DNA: TGTGCCAGCAGCCCCCCGGGACAGGGGGTGCACACCATATATTTT. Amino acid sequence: CASSPPGQGVHTIYF. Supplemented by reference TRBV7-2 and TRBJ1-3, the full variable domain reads GAGVSQSPSNKVTEKGKDVELRCDPISGHTALYWYRQSLGQGLEFLIYFQGNSAPDKSGLPSDRFSAERTGGSVSTLTIQRTQQEDSAVYLCASSPPGQGVHTIYFGEGSWLTVV.

The CDR3 loop is CASSTDRERLNTEAFF. The CDR3 nucleotides read TGTGCCAGTAGTACCGACAGGGAAAGGCTGAACACTGAAGCTTTCTTT. The J gene is TRBJ1-1, the V gene TRBV19; TRBD1 aligns across 7 bases. V lost 4 bases, J lost 0 bases, and 8 bases stayed unmatched. This CDR3 spans 16 amino acids. Germline V gene sequence: CDR1 LNHDA, CDR2 SQIVND (reference sequence).

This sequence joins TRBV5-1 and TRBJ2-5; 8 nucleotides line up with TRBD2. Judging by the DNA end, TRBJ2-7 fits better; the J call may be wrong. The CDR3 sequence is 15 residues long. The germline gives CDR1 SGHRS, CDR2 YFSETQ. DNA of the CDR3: TGCGCCAGCAGCTTCTTTAGCGGGGCGACCTACGAGCAGTACTTC. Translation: CASSFFSGATYEQYF.

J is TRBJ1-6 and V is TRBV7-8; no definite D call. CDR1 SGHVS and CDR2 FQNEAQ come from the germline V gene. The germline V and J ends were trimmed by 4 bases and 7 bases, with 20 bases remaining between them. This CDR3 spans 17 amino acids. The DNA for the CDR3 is TGTGCCAGCAGCTCATCAAGGGAGTCCCAAGGAAATTCACCCCTCCACTTT. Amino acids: CASSSSRESQGNSPLHF. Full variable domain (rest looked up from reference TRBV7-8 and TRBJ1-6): GAGVSQSPRYKVAKRGQDVALRCDPISGHVSLFWYQQALGQGPEFLTYFQNEAQLDKSGLPSDRFFAERPEGSVSTLKIQRTQQEDSAVYLCASSSSRESQGNSPLHFGNGTRLTVT.

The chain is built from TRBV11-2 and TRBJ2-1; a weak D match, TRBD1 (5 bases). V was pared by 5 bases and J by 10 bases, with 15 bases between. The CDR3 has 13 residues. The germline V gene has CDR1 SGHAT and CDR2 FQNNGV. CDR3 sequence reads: CASSPRVGYEQFF. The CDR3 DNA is TGTGCCAGCAGCCCCAGGGTTGGGTACGAGCAGTTCTTC.

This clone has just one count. DNA of the CDR3: TGTGCCAGCAGTTTCCTCGGGGGACTCGCCTACAATGAGCAGTTCTTC. Translation gives CASSFLGGLAYNEQFF. The V and J genes are TRBV6-6 and TRBJ2-1, with D tentatively TRBD2 (6 bases). CDR1 is MNHNY and CDR2 is SVGAGI in the germline V gene (reference sequence). V was clipped by 4 bases and J by 2 bases, with 15 bases between them. CDR3 size: 16 residues.

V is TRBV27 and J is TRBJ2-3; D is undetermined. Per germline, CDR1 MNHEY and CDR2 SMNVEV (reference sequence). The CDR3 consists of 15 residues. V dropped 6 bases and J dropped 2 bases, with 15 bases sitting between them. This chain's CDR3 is CASSPAGLPTDTQYF. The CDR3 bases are TGTGCCAGCAGCCCAGCAGGCCTACCCACAGATACGCAGTATTTT.

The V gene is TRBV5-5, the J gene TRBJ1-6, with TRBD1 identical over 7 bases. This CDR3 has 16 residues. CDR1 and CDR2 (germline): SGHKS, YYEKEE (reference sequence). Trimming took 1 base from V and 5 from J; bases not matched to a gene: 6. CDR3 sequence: CASSLYPGGNNSPLHF. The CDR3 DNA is TGTGCCAGCAGCTTGTACCCAGGGGGTAATAATTCACCCCTCCACTTT.

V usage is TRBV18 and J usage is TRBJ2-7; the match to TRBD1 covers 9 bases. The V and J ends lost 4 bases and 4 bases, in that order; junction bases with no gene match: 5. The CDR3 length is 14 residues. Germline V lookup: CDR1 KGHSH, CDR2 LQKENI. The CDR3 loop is CASSRDRDNYEQYF. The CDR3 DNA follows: TGTGCCAGCTCACGGGACAGGGACAATTACGAGCAGTACTTC.

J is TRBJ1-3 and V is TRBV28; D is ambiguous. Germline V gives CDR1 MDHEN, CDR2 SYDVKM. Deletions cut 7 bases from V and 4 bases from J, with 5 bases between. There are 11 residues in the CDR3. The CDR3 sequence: CASISGNTIYF. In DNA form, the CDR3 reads TGTGCCAGCATCTCGGGAAACACCATATATTTT.

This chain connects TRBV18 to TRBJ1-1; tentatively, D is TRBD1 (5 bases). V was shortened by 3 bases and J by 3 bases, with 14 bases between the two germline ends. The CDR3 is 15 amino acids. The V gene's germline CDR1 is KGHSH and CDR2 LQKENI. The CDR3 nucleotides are TGTGCCAGCTCACCCCTGGACGGGGGGGACACTGAAGCTTTCTTT. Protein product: CASSPLDGGDTEAFF.

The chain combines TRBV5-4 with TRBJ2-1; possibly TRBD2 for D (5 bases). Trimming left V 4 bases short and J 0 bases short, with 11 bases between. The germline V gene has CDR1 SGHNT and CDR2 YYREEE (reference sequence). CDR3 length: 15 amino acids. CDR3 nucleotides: TGTGCCAGCAGCCCAACACGGGGCTCCTACAATGAGCAGTTCTTC. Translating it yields CASSPTRGSYNEQFF.

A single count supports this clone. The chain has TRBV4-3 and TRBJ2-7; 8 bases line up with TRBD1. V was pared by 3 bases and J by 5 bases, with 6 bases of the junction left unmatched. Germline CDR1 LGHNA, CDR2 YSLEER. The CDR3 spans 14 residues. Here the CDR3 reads CASSQTRTGNEQYF. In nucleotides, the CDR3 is TGCGCCAGCAGCCAGACGAGGACAGGGAACGAGCAGTACTTC.

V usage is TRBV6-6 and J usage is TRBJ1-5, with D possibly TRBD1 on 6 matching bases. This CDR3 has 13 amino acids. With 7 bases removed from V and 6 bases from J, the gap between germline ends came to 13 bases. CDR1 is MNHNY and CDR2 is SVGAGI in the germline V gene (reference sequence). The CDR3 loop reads CASTQQGVQPQHF. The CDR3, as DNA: TGTGCCAGCACCCAACAGGGAGTTCAGCCCCAGCATTTT.

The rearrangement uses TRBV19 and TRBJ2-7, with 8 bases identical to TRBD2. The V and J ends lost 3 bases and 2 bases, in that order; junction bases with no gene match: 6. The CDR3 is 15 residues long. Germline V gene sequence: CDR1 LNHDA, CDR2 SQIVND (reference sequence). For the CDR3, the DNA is TGTGCCAGTAGTATGGCGGGAGGACCTCCCTACGAGCAGTACTTC. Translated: CASSMAGGPPYEQYF.

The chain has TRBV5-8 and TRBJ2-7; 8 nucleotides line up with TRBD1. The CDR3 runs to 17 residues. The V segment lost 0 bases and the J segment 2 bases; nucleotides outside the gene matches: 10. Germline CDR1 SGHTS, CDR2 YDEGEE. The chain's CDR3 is CASSLGGRQGRPYEQYF. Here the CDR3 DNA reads TGTGCCAGCAGCTTGGGGGGGAGACAGGGGCGGCCCTACGAGCAGTACTTC.